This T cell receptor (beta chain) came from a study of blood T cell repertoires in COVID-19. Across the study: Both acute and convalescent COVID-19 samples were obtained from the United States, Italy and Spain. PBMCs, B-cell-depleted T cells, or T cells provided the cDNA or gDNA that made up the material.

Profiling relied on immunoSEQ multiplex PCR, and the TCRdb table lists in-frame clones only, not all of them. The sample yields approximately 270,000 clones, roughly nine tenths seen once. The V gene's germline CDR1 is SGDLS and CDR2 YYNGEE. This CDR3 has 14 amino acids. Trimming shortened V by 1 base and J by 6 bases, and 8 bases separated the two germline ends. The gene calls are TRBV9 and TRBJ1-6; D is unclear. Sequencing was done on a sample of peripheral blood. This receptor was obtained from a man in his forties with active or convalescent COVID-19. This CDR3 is CASSVSGSNSPLHF. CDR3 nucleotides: TGTGCCAGCAGCGTAAGCGGATCTAATTCACCCCTCCACTTT.